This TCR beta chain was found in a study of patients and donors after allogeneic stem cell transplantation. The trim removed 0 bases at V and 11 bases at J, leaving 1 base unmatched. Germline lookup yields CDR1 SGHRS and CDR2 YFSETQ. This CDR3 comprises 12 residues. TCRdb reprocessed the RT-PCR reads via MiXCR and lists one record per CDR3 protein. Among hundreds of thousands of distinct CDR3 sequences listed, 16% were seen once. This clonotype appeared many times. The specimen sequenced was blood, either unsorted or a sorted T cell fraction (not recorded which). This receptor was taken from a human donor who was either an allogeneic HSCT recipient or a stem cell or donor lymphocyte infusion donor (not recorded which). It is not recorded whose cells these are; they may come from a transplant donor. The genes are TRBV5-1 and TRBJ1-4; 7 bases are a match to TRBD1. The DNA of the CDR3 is TGCGCCAGCAGCTTGGAGGGGGCGAAACTGTTTTTT. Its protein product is CASSLEGAKLFF.